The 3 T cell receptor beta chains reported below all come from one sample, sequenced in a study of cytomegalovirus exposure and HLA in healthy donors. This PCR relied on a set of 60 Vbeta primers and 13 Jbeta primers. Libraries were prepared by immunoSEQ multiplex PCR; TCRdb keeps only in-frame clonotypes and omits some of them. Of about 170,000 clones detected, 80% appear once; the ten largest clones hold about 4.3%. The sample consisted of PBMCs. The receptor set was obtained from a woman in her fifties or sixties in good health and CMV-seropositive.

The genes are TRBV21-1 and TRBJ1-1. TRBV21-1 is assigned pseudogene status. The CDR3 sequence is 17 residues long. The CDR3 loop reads CASSNLVSGGEFTEAFF. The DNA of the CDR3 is TGTGCCAGCTCCAATCTCGTAAGTGGGGGGGAGTTCACTGAAGCTTTCTTT.

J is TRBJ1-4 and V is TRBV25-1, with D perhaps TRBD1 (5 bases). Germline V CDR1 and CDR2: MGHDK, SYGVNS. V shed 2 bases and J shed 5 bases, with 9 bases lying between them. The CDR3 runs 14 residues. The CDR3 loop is CASSERAGNEKLFF. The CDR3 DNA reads TGTGCCAGCAGTGAACGGGCAGGGAATGAAAAACTGTTTTTT. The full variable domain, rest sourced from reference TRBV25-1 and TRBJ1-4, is EADIYQTPRYLVIGTGKKITLECSQTMGHDKMYWYQQDPGMELHLIHYSYGVNSTEKGDLSSESTVSRIRTEHFPLTLESARPSHTSQYLCASSERAGNEKLFFGSGTQLSVL.

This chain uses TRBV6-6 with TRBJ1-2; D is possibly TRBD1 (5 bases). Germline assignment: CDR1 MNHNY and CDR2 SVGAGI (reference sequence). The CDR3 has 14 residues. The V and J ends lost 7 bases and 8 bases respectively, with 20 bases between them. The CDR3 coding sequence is TGTGCCAGCACCTCCGGAGCGCAGGGTGGCGGCTACACCTTC. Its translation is CASTSGAQGGGYTF.